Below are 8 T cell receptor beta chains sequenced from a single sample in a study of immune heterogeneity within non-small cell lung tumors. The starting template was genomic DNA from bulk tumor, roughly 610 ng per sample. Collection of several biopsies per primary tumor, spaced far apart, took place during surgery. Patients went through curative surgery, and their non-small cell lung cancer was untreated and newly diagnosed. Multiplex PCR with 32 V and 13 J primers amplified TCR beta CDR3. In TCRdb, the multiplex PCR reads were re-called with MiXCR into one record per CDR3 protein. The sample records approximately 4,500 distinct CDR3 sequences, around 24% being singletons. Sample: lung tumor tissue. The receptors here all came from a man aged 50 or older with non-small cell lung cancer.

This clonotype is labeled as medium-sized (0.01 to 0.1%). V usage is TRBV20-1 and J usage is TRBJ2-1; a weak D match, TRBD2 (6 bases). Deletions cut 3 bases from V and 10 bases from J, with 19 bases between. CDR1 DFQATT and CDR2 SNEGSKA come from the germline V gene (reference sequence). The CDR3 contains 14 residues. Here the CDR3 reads CSASRLDELGEQFF. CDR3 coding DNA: TGCAGTGCTAGTAGACTAGATGAACTAGGGGAGCAGTTCTTC.

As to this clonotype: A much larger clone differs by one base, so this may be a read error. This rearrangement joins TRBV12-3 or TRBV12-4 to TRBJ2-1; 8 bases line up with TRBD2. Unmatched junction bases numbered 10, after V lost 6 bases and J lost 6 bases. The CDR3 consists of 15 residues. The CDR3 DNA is TGTGCCAGCAGAGGGACTAGAGGGGGTCCCAATGAGCAGTTCTTC. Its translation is CASRGTRGGPNEQFF.

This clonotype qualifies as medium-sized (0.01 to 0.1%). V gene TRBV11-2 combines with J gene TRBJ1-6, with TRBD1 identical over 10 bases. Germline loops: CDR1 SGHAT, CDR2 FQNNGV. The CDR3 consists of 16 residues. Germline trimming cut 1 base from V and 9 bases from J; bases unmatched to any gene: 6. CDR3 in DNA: TGTGCCAGCAGCTTAGTTGGGACAGGGGTTGGTTCACCCCTCCACTTT. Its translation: CASSLVGTGVGSPLHF.

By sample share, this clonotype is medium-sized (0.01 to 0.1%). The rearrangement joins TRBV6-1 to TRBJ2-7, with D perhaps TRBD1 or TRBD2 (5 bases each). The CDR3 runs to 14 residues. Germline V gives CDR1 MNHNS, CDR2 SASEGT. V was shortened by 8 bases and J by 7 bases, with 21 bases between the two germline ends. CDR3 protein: CASQRDPLTGEQYF. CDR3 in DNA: TGTGCCAGCCAACGGGACCCCCTAACGGGGGAGCAGTACTTC.

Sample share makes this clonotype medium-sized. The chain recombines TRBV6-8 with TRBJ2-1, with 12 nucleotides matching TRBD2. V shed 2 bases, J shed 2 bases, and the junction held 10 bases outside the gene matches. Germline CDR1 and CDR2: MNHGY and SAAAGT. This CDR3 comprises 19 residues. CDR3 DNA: TGTGCCAGCAGTTACCTCCGAGCCGCTAGCGGGAGGGCCTACAATGAGCAGTTCTTC. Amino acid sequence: CASSYLRAASGRAYNEQFF.

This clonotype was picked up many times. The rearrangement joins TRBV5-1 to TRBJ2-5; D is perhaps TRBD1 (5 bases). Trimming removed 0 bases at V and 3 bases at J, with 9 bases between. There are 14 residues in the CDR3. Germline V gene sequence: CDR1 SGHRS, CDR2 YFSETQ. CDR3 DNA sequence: TGCGCCAGCAGCTTGGAAAAGGGGAAAGAGACCCAGTACTTC. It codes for CASSLEKGKETQYF.

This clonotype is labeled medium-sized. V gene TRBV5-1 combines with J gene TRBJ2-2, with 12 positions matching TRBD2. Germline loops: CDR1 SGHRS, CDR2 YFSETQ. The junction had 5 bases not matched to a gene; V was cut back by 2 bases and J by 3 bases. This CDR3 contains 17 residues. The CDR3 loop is CASSFSLAGGYTGELFF. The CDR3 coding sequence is TGCGCCAGCAGCTTCTCACTAGCGGGAGGATACACCGGGGAGCTGTTTTTT.

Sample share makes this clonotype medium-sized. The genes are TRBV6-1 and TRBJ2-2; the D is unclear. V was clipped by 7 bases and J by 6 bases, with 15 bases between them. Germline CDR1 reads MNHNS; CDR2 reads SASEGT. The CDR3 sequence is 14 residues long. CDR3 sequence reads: CASTVDGFAGELFF. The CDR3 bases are TGTGCCAGCACAGTAGACGGCTTTGCCGGGGAGCTGTTTTTT.